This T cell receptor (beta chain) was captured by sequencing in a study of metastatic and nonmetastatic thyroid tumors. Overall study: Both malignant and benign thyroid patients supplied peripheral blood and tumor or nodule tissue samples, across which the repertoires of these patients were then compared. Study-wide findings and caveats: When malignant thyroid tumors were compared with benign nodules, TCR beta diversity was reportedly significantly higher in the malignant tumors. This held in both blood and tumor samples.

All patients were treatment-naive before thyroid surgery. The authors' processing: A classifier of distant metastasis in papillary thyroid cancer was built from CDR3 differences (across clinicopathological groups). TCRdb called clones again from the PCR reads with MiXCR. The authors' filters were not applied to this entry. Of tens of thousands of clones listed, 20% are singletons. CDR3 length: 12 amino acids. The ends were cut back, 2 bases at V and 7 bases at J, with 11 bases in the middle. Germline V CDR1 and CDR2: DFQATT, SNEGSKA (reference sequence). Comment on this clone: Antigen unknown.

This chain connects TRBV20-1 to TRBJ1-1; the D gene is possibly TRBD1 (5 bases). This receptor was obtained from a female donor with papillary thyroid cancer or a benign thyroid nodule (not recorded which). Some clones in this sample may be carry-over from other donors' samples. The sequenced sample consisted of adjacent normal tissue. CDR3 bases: TGCAGTGCTAGACAGGGAAGCAGTGAAGCTTTCTTT. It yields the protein CSARQGSSEAFF.